The 26 T cell receptor beta chains in this list originate from one sample, sequenced in a study of OX40 agonist ivuxolimab in advanced cancers. Generated by immunoSEQ multiplex PCR, the TCRdb table keeps only in-frame clones and is missing some. The top ten hold over 15% of the sample, which has around 65,000 clones, around 89% seen once. Source: CD4+ or CD8+ T cells sorted from blood, taken in a trial of the OX40 agonist ivuxolimab. These receptors were obtained from an adult with an advanced solid tumor such as melanoma, head and neck, liver or kidney cancer.

The chain employs TRBV4-1 and TRBJ2-1; 13 bases align to TRBD2. V gave up 4 bases and J gave up 14 bases; unmatched junction bases: 5. The CDR3 loop spans 13 amino acids. Germline values: CDR1 MGHRA, CDR2 YSYEKL. The CDR3 DNA is TGCGCCAGCAGCCTTGCCACTAGCGGGAGGGAGTTCTTC. This sequence encodes CASSLATSGREFF.

This CDR3 is CASSFPDLYGYTF. DNA for the CDR3: TGTGCCAGCAGCTTTCCGGACCTCTATGGCTACACCTTC. The V and J genes are TRBV7-9 and TRBJ1-2; D call uncertain. The CDR3 extends over 13 amino acids. V was shortened by 3 bases and J by 4 bases, with 9 bases between the two germline ends. Germline V gene sequence: CDR1 SEHNR, CDR2 FQNEAQ (reference sequence).

The chain recombines TRBV10-3 with TRBJ1-5; 7 bases align to TRBD1. Germline CDR1 is ENHRY and CDR2 is SYGVKD. After removal of 4 bases from V and 7 bases from J, the junction contained 10 bases not matched to a gene. This CDR3 is built from 15 residues. The CDR3, as DNA: TGTGCCATCAGTGTAACAGGGGACCTCCGGCAGCCCCAGCATTTT. Translated: CAISVTGDLRQPQHF.

This chain joins TRBV19 and TRBJ2-2; D is uncertain. Germline loops: CDR1 LNHDA, CDR2 SQIVND (reference sequence). V lost 1 base and J lost 0, with 6 bases in between. The CDR3 totals 15 residues. The CDR3, as DNA: TGTGCCAGTAGTATAGGTCTAACGAACACCGGGGAGCTGTTTTTT. As protein: CASSIGLTNTGELFF.

The gene calls are TRBV7-3 and TRBJ2-1; no clear D gene. The CDR3 length is 13 residues. The germline V gene has CDR1 SGHTA and CDR2 FQGTGA. V lost 5 bases, J lost 8 bases, and 13 bases lay in between. The CDR3 nucleotides read TGTGCCAGCAGCCCAGGAAGGGTTGATGAGCAGTTCTTC. This sequence encodes CASSPGRVDEQFF.

The chain links TRBV28 to TRBJ1-1; D gene uncertain. CDR1 and CDR2 (germline): MDHEN, SYDVKM. The CDR3 length is 15 residues. V lost 4 bases to trimming and J lost 0 bases, with 12 bases between them. This CDR3 is CASSSRGLLNTEAFF. The CDR3 region has the DNA TGTGCCAGCAGTTCCCGCGGACTATTGAACACTGAAGCTTTCTTT. The full variable domain, completed using reference TRBV28 and TRBJ1-1, is DVKVTQSSRYLVKRTGEKVFLECVQDMDHENMFWYRQDPGLGLRLIYFSYDVKMKEKGDIPEGYSVSREKKERFSLILESASTNQTSMYLCASSSRGLLNTEAFFGQGTRLTVV.

Here the CDR3 reads CASRGTGRNQPQHF. The CDR3 DNA follows: TGTGCCAGTAGGGGGACAGGTAGAAATCAGCCCCAGCATTTT. This sequence joins TRBV19 and TRBJ1-5; 8 positions agree with TRBD1. J lost 4 bases, V lost 6 bases, and 5 bases had no gene match. This CDR3 spans 14 amino acids. Looked up from germline, CDR1 is LNHDA and CDR2 is SQIVND (reference sequence).

The V call is TRBV7-9, the J call TRBJ1-2, with D uncertain. Deletions cut 0 bases from V and 4 bases from J, with 6 bases between. The CDR3 consists of 13 residues. The germline CDR1 and CDR2 sequences are SEHNR and FQNEAQ (reference sequence). CDR3 in DNA: TGTGCCAGCAGCTTAGCGCAGCTCTATGGCTACACCTTC. Translated: CASSLAQLYGYTF.

The chain couples TRBV13 to TRBJ1-4; tentatively, D is TRBD1 (5 bases). Trimming cost V 4 bases and J 1 base, with 13 bases left between them. This CDR3 is 16 amino acids long. Germline values: CDR1 PRHDT, CDR2 FYEKMQ (reference sequence). Written as DNA, the CDR3 is TGTGCCAGCAGCTACGGGGGTACACAAACTAATGAAAAACTGTTTTTT. It translates to CASSYGGTQTNEKLFF. Drawing the rest from reference TRBV13 and TRBJ1-4, the complete variable domain is AAGVIQSPRHLIKEKRETATLKCYPIPRHDTVYWYQQGPGQDPQFLISFYEKMQSDKGSIPDRFSAQQFSDYHSELNMSSLELGDSALYFCASSYGGTQTNEKLFFGSGTQLSVL.

The CDR3 loop is CASSPGTDSYNEQFF. The CDR3 region has the DNA TGCGCCAGCAGCCCCGGGACAGACTCCTACAATGAGCAGTTCTTC. The V gene is TRBV4-3, the J gene TRBJ2-1, with 7 bases aligning to TRBD1. CDR1 and CDR2 (germline): LGHNA, YSLEER. Germline trimming cut 4 bases from V and 0 bases from J; bases unmatched to any gene: 3. The CDR3 runs to 15 residues.

The chain combines TRBV28 with TRBJ2-1; D is ambiguous. V lost 3 bases to trimming and J lost 1 base, with 7 bases between them. This CDR3 has 14 residues. Germline CDR1 reads MDHEN; CDR2 reads SYDVKM. CDR3 nucleotide sequence: TGTGCCAGCAGTTTTGTGGGTTCCTACAATGAGCAGTTCTTC. Translating gives CASSFVGSYNEQFF.

This sequence joins TRBV15 and TRBJ1-3; the D is unclear. Trimming shortened V by 10 bases and J by 0 bases, and 7 bases separated the two germline ends. The CDR3 length is 12 residues. Per the germline V gene, CDR1 is LNHNV and CDR2 is YYDKDF (reference sequence). The CDR3 loop is CASSRSGNTIYF. CDR3 nucleotides: TGTGCCAGTTCGCGCTCTGGAAACACCATATATTTT. Full variable domain (outside the CDR3, taken from reference TRBV15 and TRBJ1-3): DAMVIQNPRYQVTQFGKPVTLSCSQTLNHNVMYWYQQKSSQAPKLLFHYYDKDFNNEADTPDNFQSRRPNTSFCFLDIRSPGLGDTAMYLCASSRSGNTIYFGEGSWLTVV.

J is TRBJ2-3 and V is TRBV19; D is unresolved. From germline, CDR1 is LNHDA and CDR2 SQIVND (reference sequence). V lost 3 bases and J 0 bases, leaving 7 bases between the germline ends. The CDR3 has 14 amino acids. The CDR3 nucleotides are TGTGCCAGTAGTATCGAGTGGAGCACAGATACGCAGTATTTT. It is translated as CASSIEWSTDTQYF.

This clone was detected a few times. The V and J genes are TRBV5-1 and TRBJ2-5; D call uncertain. V shed 0 bases and J shed 5 bases, with 5 bases lying between them. CDR1 and CDR2 (germline): SGHRS, YFSETQ. This CDR3 is built from 12 residues. CDR3 sequence: CASSLARETQYF. As DNA, the CDR3 is TGCGCCAGCAGCTTGGCAAGGGAGACCCAGTACTTC.

This rearrangement joins TRBV11-3 to TRBJ2-5, with D perhaps matching TRBD1 or TRBD2 (5 bases each). The J call may be mistaken, given a closer DNA end match to TRBJ2-7. CDR3 length: 13 amino acids. Germline CDR1 is SGHNT and CDR2 is YENEEA. CDR3 region: CASSLGPNYEQYF. The CDR3 nucleotides read TGTGCCAGCAGCCTGGGACCGAACTACGAGCAGTACTTC.

This clone showed up just a few times. The CDR3 DNA is TGTGCCAGCAGTCAACTAGCGGGATCCTACAATGAGCAGTTCTTC. It translates to CASSQLAGSYNEQFF. The genes are TRBV6-5 and TRBJ2-1; 10 positions agree with TRBD2. The J segment lost 1 base and the V segment lost 5 bases, leaving 2 bases of the junction unmatched. There are 15 residues in the CDR3. Germline CDR1 MNHEY, CDR2 SVGAGI.

The chain carries TRBV5-1 and TRBJ2-7, with D maybe TRBD1 (6 bases). Deletions cut 4 bases from V and 2 bases from J, with 10 bases between. The CDR3 is 13 residues long. Per the germline V gene, CDR1 is SGHRS and CDR2 is YFSETQ. The CDR3 reads CASSRTDAYEQYF. DNA for the CDR3: TGCGCCAGCAGCCGGACAGATGCCTACGAGCAGTACTTC.

The chain links TRBV10-2 to TRBJ2-3; TRBD2 aligns across 8 bases. J lost 2 bases, V lost 8 bases, and 6 bases had no gene match. Germline-derived CDR1 and CDR2 are WSHSY and SAAADI. The length of the CDR3 is 14 residues. The CDR3 spells CASGASGSTDTQYF. The CDR3 bases are TGCGCCAGCGGGGCTAGCGGGTCCACAGATACGCAGTATTTT.

The CDR3 loop reads CAWRWDSLFGANVLTF. The DNA for the CDR3 is TGTGCCTGGAGGTGGGACAGCCTCTTTGGGGCCAACGTCCTGACTTTC. The chain recombines TRBV30 with TRBJ2-6; 7 bases are shared with TRBD1. Losses at the gene ends were 3 bases for V and 3 bases for J; bases not matched to a gene: 8. Germline V gene sequence: CDR1 GTSNPN, CDR2 SVGIG (reference sequence). This CDR3 spans 16 amino acids.

The rearrangement links TRBV27 to TRBJ2-4; TRBD1 is a possible D gene (5 bases). Trimming cost V 6 bases and J 0 bases, with 9 bases left between them. The CDR3 runs to 14 residues. Germline V gives CDR1 MNHEY, CDR2 SMNVEV (reference sequence). For the CDR3, the DNA is TGTGCCAGCAGCCCGACAGTAGCCAAAAACATTCAGTACTTC. Amino acid sequence: CASSPTVAKNIQYF.

This rearrangement joins TRBV19 to TRBJ1-1; the D gene is possibly TRBD1 (5 bases). The germline V gene encodes CDR1 LNHDA and CDR2 SQIVND (reference sequence). The CDR3 runs 13 residues. The V gene lost 3 bases and the J gene lost 4 bases, with 9 bases spanning the gap. Here the CDR3 reads CASSILRGTEAFF. The CDR3 nucleotides read TGTGCCAGTAGTATTTTGAGGGGCACTGAAGCTTTCTTT.

The rearrangement links TRBV27 to TRBJ2-7; D is perhaps TRBD1 (6 bases). Germline CDR1 and CDR2: MNHEY and SMNVEV (reference sequence). This CDR3 contains 14 residues. Trimming shortened V by 5 bases and J by 2 bases, and 13 bases separated the two germline ends. The CDR3: CASSVIQGTYEQYF. In DNA form, the CDR3 reads TGTGCCAGCAGTGTAATACAGGGCACCTACGAGCAGTACTTC.

The rearrangement uses TRBV4-1 and TRBJ1-2; D is unclear. Trimming pared 1 base from V and 8 bases from J, leaving 20 bases between. The CDR3 covers 16 residues. Germline V lookup: CDR1 MGHRA, CDR2 YSYEKL. As DNA, the CDR3 is TGCGCCAGCAGCCAAGTTCGTCGGGAAATATTACGCGGCTACACCTTC. Translation gives CASSQVRREILRGYTF.

This chain links TRBV4-1 with TRBJ1-4; 7 nucleotides line up with TRBD1. Germline CDR1 is MGHRA and CDR2 is YSYEKL. The junction had 5 bases not matched to a gene; V was cut back by 4 bases and J by 3 bases. The CDR3 spans 15 residues. The DNA for the CDR3 is TGCGCCAGCAGCCCCCGGGACAGACCTAATGAAAAACTGTTTTTT. As protein: CASSPRDRPNEKLFF.

This clone was detected once. The chain couples TRBV29-1 to TRBJ1-1, with TRBD1 matching over 7 bases. Germline CDR1 is SQVTM and CDR2 is ANQGSEA. The CDR3 loop spans 15 amino acids. After removal of 6 bases from V and 0 bases from J, the junction contained 10 bases not matched to a gene. The CDR3 spells CSVDDRTGLNTEAFF. In DNA form, the CDR3 reads TGCAGCGTCGACGACCGGACAGGCCTGAACACTGAAGCTTTCTTT.

V usage is TRBV7-2 and J usage is TRBJ2-2; D is unclear. The germline gives CDR1 SGHTA, CDR2 FQGNSA. V lost 0 bases to trimming and J lost 3 bases, with 2 bases between them. This CDR3 has 13 residues. CDR3 sequence (DNA): TGTGCCAGCAGCTTAGCGCACACCGGGGAGCTGTTTTTT. Translated: CASSLAHTGELFF.